These 5 T cell receptor beta chains were sequenced from one sample in a study of T cell repertoires in cytomegalovirus infection. TCRdb passed the reads through MiXCR, listing each CDR3 protein once. The sample records approximately 910,000 distinct CDR3 sequences, approximately 31% being singletons. Their antigen targets remain unknown. The source material was cultured CD8+ T cells from PBMCs, sampled from culture after CMV antigen stimulation. All receptors derive from a human donor in good health (CMV status not recorded). Some clones in this sample may be carry-over from other donors' samples.

This chain joins TRBV20-1 and TRBJ1-4; D unresolved. The CDR3 loop spans 16 amino acids. CDR1 is DFQATT and CDR2 is SNEGSKA in the germline V gene (reference sequence). Deletions cut 5 bases from V and 0 bases from J, with 16 bases between. The CDR3 spells CSAPNPRRATNEKLFF. The CDR3, as DNA: TGCAGTGCTCCTAACCCTCGACGGGCAACTAATGAAAAACTGTTTTTT.

There are a few counts of this clonotype. V gene TRBV7-2 combines with J gene TRBJ1-1, with TRBD1 as a possible D gene (6 bases). Germline CDR1 reads SGHTA; CDR2 reads FQGNSA. CDR3 size: 13 residues. V was shortened by 2 bases and J by 11 bases, with 15 bases between the two germline ends. CDR3: CASSLKGGRTAFF. CDR3 sequence (DNA): TGTGCCAGCAGCTTAAAGGGGGGGCGTACGGCTTTCTTT.

The CDR3 spells CASSQAMVASYGYTF. CDR3 nucleotide sequence: TGTGCCAGCAGCCAAGCGATGGTGGCTTCCTATGGCTACACCTTC. V usage is TRBV7-9 and J usage is TRBJ1-2; D not certain. The CDR3 loop spans 15 amino acids. Trimming left V 5 bases short and J 4 bases short, with 17 bases between. The germline V gene has CDR1 SEHNR and CDR2 FQNEAQ (reference sequence).

In its sample, this clonotype was seen a few times. The chain employs TRBV6-2 or TRBV6-3 and TRBJ1-1; 7 bases match TRBD1. CDR1 is MNHEY, CDR2 SVGEGT, per germline. The CDR3 length is 17 residues. V was clipped by 5 bases and J by 0 bases; unmatched bases: 12. The CDR3 here is CASSLARDSFLNTEAFF. The CDR3 nucleotides are TGTGCCAGCAGTCTCGCCCGGGACAGCTTTCTGAACACTGAAGCTTTCTTT.

The V gene is TRBV27, the J gene TRBJ1-2; D not resolved. V lost 3 bases to trimming and J lost 4 bases, with 15 bases between them. The CDR3 has 15 amino acids. Germline-derived CDR1 and CDR2 are MNHEY and SMNVEV (reference sequence). Here the CDR3 DNA reads TGTGCCAGCAGTTTTCATACGACATCTGGCTATGGCTACACCTTC. Protein: CASSFHTTSGYGYTF.